This paragraph reports one TCR beta chain. This clone was seen at least ten times. Its antigen is currently not known. Per-base quality was not reported, and no clone a single base away is much larger than it. TCRbeta CDR3 regions were amplified from genomic DNA by means of the immunoSEQ Assay, a bias-controlled multiplex PCR. The study's processing was this. Nucleated cell counts per sample were estimated from amplification of reference gene primers within the assay. To quantify the absolute abundance of each unique TCRbeta CDR3 rearrangement, sequence reads were collapsed and filtered. Productive Simpson clonality was computed per sample as the square root of Simpson's diversity index over productive rearrangements. Imported from immuneACCESS, the table was reduced by TCRdb to in-frame sequences with V and J called. These copies leave out some clones; in studies compared against another copy, an unresolved V gene accounts for under half, and the cause of the remainder is not known. The V and J calls and clone size were taken over from that table, and D and trimming were inferred from the DNA. This sample is represented by around 100,000 clones; approximately 84% of them were singletons. The ten largest clonotypes hold 7.5% to 10% of the sample.

The collaborating institutions used their own protocols to collect whole blood in K2EDTA tubes. For TCRbeta analysis, collaborator samples were shipped as frozen whole blood, as isolated PBMCs, or as DNA extracted from either sample type. This entry comes from a study of blood T cell repertoires in COVID-19 (dated by TCRdb to about 2020). About the investigation overall: The collaborator samples originated in the United States, Italy and Spain and spanned the acute and convalescent phases of COVID-19. Subjects who had been exposed to COVID-19, were actively infected with it, or had recovered from it provided the deeply sampled blood TCRbeta repertoires that made up the dataset. Sample metadata almost always included a de-identified subject ID, COVID-19 status, age in years and sex. Samples were obtained from the ongoing ImmuneRACE study (first 160 participants) and from approximately 1,200 subjects provided by 6 global collaborators. Where available, HLA class I and class II types were taken from metadata supplied by the sample provider and were not determined by assay-based typing. The material from the prospective study consisted of cDNA or gDNA derived from T cells, B-cell-depleted T cells, or PBMCs. The repertoires were released in a freely available public database meant as a resource for research on the immune response to SARS-CoV-2.

Study-wide conclusions, independent of this receptor: Clinical and demographic metadata were provided uncurated, with the amount varying by source and participant.

The sequenced material came from peripheral blood. The receptor's source is a man aged 35 to 55 with active or convalescent COVID-19.

The sequence in DNA is TGTGCCAGCGTTGGGGCGGAGAGCTCCTACGAGCAGTACTTC. Translated, this gives CASVGAESSYEQYF. Here the chain combines TRBV6-4 and TRBJ2-7; TRBD1 might be the D gene, on 5 matching bases. Between the V and J ends, shortened by 8 bases and 0 bases respectively, the junction contains 14 bases. Measured from the cysteine to the phenylalanine, the CDR3 is 14 residues long. Only the CDR3 DNA stays, 42 bases, in frame from base 1. As encoded in the germline V gene, CDR1 is MRHNA while CDR2 is SNTAGT.